The 24 T cell receptor beta chains presented below share a single source sample, sequenced in a study of T cells after yellow fever vaccination. TCRdb ran MiXCR on the 5' RACE reads and lists one entry per CDR3 protein. Of about 320,000 distinct CDR3 sequences in the sample, approximately 12% were seen once. Sequences were derived from CD4+ T cells sorted from PBMCs, sampled 15 days after the yellow fever booster vaccination. The receptors were sampled from a man younger than 30 who received the YFV17D yellow fever vaccine.

The V call is TRBV20-1, the J call TRBJ2-5; 15 positions agree with TRBD2. Germline V gene data show CDR1 as DFQATT and CDR2 as SNEGSKA (reference sequence). This CDR3 comprises 15 residues. V was clipped by 6 bases and J by 5 bases; unmatched bases: 7. In nucleotides, the CDR3 is TGCAGTGCAAGGACTAGCGGGGGGGCCGGGGAGACCCAGTACTTC. Its translation is CSARTSGGAGETQYF.

This clonotype was counted between two and nine times. The chain combines TRBV6-5 with TRBJ1-2; D call uncertain. The V end lost 0 bases, the J end lost 0 bases, and 8 bases lay between the germline ends. Germline CDR1 and CDR2: MNHEY and SVGAGI. The CDR3 is made up of 15 amino acids. CDR3 residues: CASSYSGSANYGYTF. CDR3 sequence (DNA): TGTGCCAGCAGTTACTCGGGCTCAGCTAACTATGGCTACACCTTC.

The J gene is TRBJ2-1, the V gene TRBV5-1; unclear D gene. V lost 0 bases, J lost 1 base, and 8 bases lay in between. Per germline, CDR1 SGHRS and CDR2 YFSETQ. The CDR3 loop spans 15 amino acids. CDR3 protein: CASSLVMGSYNEQFF. The CDR3 bases are TGCGCCAGCAGCTTGGTTATGGGTTCCTACAATGAGCAGTTCTTC.

This clonotype was seen a few times. The rearrangement joins TRBV4-3 to TRBJ1-5; weak D call: TRBD1 (6 bases). CDR1 and CDR2 (germline): LGHNA, YSLEER. The CDR3 contains 17 residues. Trimming stripped 0 bases from V and 7 bases from J, with 19 bases between. CDR3 sequence: CASSQDATAGGSQPQHF. DNA for the CDR3: TGCGCCAGCAGCCAAGACGCCACCGCGGGGGGCTCGCAGCCCCAGCATTTT.

The chain joins TRBV2 to TRBJ2-2; D gene uncertain. Germline V gene lookup returns CDR1 SNHLY and CDR2 FYNNEI. V shed 8 bases and J shed 7 bases, with 8 bases lying between them. The CDR3 has 11 amino acids. In DNA form, the CDR3 reads TGTGCCAGCGTTCTGGGCGGGGAGCTGTTTTTT. It yields the protein CASVLGGELFF.

There are a few counts of this clonotype. The genes are TRBV7-3 and TRBJ2-1, with 9 bases matching TRBD2. This CDR3 has 13 residues. J was trimmed by 10 bases and V by 4 bases; bases with no gene match: 5. Germline V CDR1 and CDR2: SGHTA, FQGTGA. CDR3 coding DNA: TGTGCCAGCAGCTCTAGCGGGGAGATCGAGCAGTTCTTC. It codes for CASSSSGEIEQFF.

This rearrangement joins TRBV4-2 to TRBJ2-1; 10 nucleotides align to TRBD2. Germline V gene lookup returns CDR1 LGHNA and CDR2 YNFKEQ. The CDR3 loop spans 16 amino acids. V shed 4 bases and J 6 bases; nucleotides not matched to a gene: 9. This CDR3 is CASSLMTSGHLNEQFF. The CDR3, as DNA: TGTGCCAGCAGCCTCATGACTAGCGGGCACCTCAATGAGCAGTTCTTC.

This sequence joins TRBV5-1 and TRBJ1-5, with unresolved D. Trimming removed 2 bases from V and 7 bases from J, with 16 bases in between. The CDR3 is 15 amino acids. CDR1 is SGHRS, CDR2 YFSETQ, per germline. DNA for the CDR3: TGCGCCAGCAGCTTTGGGCCAGCTACTCAACAGCCCCAGCATTTT. Encoded protein: CASSFGPATQQPQHF.

A few counts support this clonotype. The chain carries TRBV2 and TRBJ2-2, with TRBD2 matching over 15 bases. Losses at the gene ends were 6 bases for V and 1 base for J; bases not matched to a gene: 6. Germline assignment: CDR1 SNHLY and CDR2 FYNNEI. The CDR3 sequence is 18 residues long. CDR3 sequence: CASSATGLAGGNTGELFF. The CDR3 DNA reads TGTGCCAGCAGCGCTACGGGACTAGCGGGGGGGAACACCGGGGAGCTGTTTTTT.

This chain connects TRBV5-1 to TRBJ2-5; tentatively, D is TRBD1 or TRBD2 (6 bases each). The CDR3 contains 16 residues. Germline values: CDR1 SGHRS, CDR2 YFSETQ. V was trimmed by 1 base and J by 3 bases, leaving 16 bases between them. The CDR3 sequence is CASSLMVGGREETQYF. The CDR3, as DNA: TGCGCCAGCAGCTTGATGGTCGGGGGCCGGGAAGAGACCCAGTACTTC.

The V and J genes are TRBV7-2 and TRBJ2-1; D not resolved. Trimming took off 10 bases at V and 10 bases at J, with 14 bases between the two ends. The CDR3 sequence is 11 residues long. From germline, CDR1 is SGHTA and CDR2 FQGNSA. The DNA for the CDR3 is TGTGCCACCCGCTCCGGCTGGGAGCAGTTCTTC. It codes for CATRSGWEQFF.

This clonotype was recorded a few times. The rearrangement links TRBV12-3 or TRBV12-4 to TRBJ2-1; D remains unclear. Trimming left V 5 bases short and J 6 bases short, with 2 bases between. There are 10 residues in the CDR3. CDR3 residues: CASSPNEQFF. DNA of the CDR3: TGTGCCAGCAGTCCCAATGAGCAGTTCTTC.

V and J are TRBV15 and TRBJ2-2; D is unresolved. From germline, CDR1 is LNHNV and CDR2 YYDKDF (reference sequence). The CDR3 is made up of 15 amino acids. Trimming removed 1 base from V and 1 base from J, with 7 bases in between. CDR3 sequence: CATSRGRLNTGELFF. Here the CDR3 DNA reads TGTGCCACCAGCAGAGGCAGGCTGAACACCGGGGAGCTGTTTTTT.

A few counts support this clonotype. CDR3 protein: CASTNEGYSNQPQHF. CDR3 sequence (DNA): TGTGCCAGCACCAACGAGGGCTATAGCAATCAGCCCCAGCATTTT. The chain recombines TRBV11-3 with TRBJ1-5; D call uncertain. V gave up 7 bases and J gave up 0 bases, with 13 bases separating them. Germline lookup yields CDR1 SGHNT and CDR2 YENEEA. The CDR3 extends over 15 amino acids.

This clonotype was seen only a few times. The rearrangement links TRBV9 to TRBJ2-1; TRBD1 matches at 11 bases. Germline-derived CDR1 and CDR2 are SGDLS and YYNGEE. V was clipped by 0 bases and J by 6 bases; unmatched bases: 5. The CDR3 contains 16 residues. The CDR3 sequence is CASSVAQGTGGNEQFF. CDR3 DNA sequence: TGTGCCAGCAGCGTAGCTCAGGGGACAGGGGGCAATGAGCAGTTCTTC.

This clonotype has at least ten counts. This chain joins TRBV5-1 and TRBJ2-3; D is unclear. The CDR3 is made up of 14 amino acids. Trimming took off 1 base at V and 1 base at J, with 7 bases between the two ends. Germline V gene data show CDR1 as SGHRS and CDR2 as YFSETQ. The CDR3 DNA reads as TGCGCCAGCAGCTTGAGGACCCGCACAGATACGCAGTATTTT. Its protein product is CASSLRTRTDTQYF.

The rearrangement joins TRBV3-1 to TRBJ2-1; weak D call: TRBD1 (5 bases). The V end was cut by 0 bases, the J end by 8 bases, with 17 bases between. Germline values: CDR1 LGHDT, CDR2 YNNKEL (reference sequence). The CDR3 has 16 residues. The CDR3 sequence is CASSQDLYSQGDEQFF. CDR3 nucleotides: TGTGCCAGCAGCCAAGATCTGTACTCCCAGGGCGATGAGCAGTTCTTC.

The chain uses TRBV6-5 and TRBJ1-5, with D uncertain. Germline V lookup: CDR1 MNHEY, CDR2 SVGAGI. V was clipped by 4 bases and J by 16 bases, with 20 bases between them. The CDR3 sequence is 13 residues long. The CDR3 reads CASSFNRDLQLHF. The DNA for the CDR3 is TGTGCCAGCAGTTTCAACCGGGATCTTCAGCTCCATTTT.

This clonotype has at least ten counts. This chain uses TRBV5-4 with TRBJ2-3; TRBD2 might be the D (5 bases). Germline values: CDR1 SGHNT, CDR2 YYREEE (reference sequence). Deletions cut 4 bases from V and 4 bases from J, with 13 bases between. The CDR3 is 14 residues long. In DNA form, the CDR3 reads TGTGCCAGCAGCCTACGGACTGTCGCAGATACGCAGTATTTT. Translated, it gives CASSLRTVADTQYF.

J is TRBJ2-1 and V is TRBV7-3; 11 nucleotides line up with TRBD2. CDR3 length: 17 amino acids. V was clipped by 5 bases and J by 5 bases; unmatched bases: 11. CDR1 and CDR2 (germline): SGHTA, FQGTGA. CDR3 protein: CASSPGTSGKTNNEQFF. CDR3 bases: TGTGCCAGCAGCCCCGGGACTAGCGGAAAAACAAACAATGAGCAGTTCTTC.

Only a few counts were recorded for this clonotype. The J gene is TRBJ2-1, the V gene TRBV5-1; possible D gene TRBD1, 6 bases. V lost 3 bases to trimming and J lost 8 bases, with 12 bases between them. Germline CDR1 SGHRS, CDR2 YFSETQ. The CDR3 has 13 amino acids. In DNA form, the CDR3 reads TGCGCCAGCAGCTCGGACAGTTCTGATGAGCAGTTCTTC. Its protein is CASSSDSSDEQFF.

The chain combines TRBV11-2 with TRBJ2-2; 8 bases agree with TRBD1. Germline V gene lookup returns CDR1 SGHAT and CDR2 FQNNGV. CDR3 length: 16 amino acids. Trimming at V came to 5 bases and at J to 5 bases, leaving 10 bases not matched to a gene. CDR3 amino acids: CASSQGASLRTGELFF. For the CDR3, the DNA is TGTGCCAGCAGCCAGGGGGCTTCGTTGAGGACCGGGGAGCTGTTTTTT.

The chain links TRBV20-1 to TRBJ2-7; 7 positions match TRBD2. CDR3 length: 14 residues. V dropped 3 bases and J dropped 6; count of bases not matched to a gene: 11. Germline CDR1 and CDR2: DFQATT and SNEGSKA (reference sequence). The CDR3 protein is CSASSLAVGSEQYF. The CDR3 coding sequence is TGCAGTGCTAGCTCCCTAGCGGTGGGATCCGAGCAGTACTTC.

This clonotype was counted ten times or more. The V call is TRBV5-6, the J call TRBJ1-1; no clear D. Germline V gives CDR1 SGHDT, CDR2 YYEEEE. The CDR3 runs 17 residues. The ends were cut back, 2 bases at V and 0 bases at J, with 17 bases in the middle. The CDR3 loop is CASSFSHDGRVNTEAFF. In nucleotides, the CDR3 is TGTGCCAGCAGCTTCTCCCATGATGGGCGGGTGAACACTGAAGCTTTCTTT.